This T cell receptor (beta chain) was found in a study of immune cell composition in non-small cell lung cancer. This clone was recorded a few times. Profiling relied on immunoSEQ multiplex PCR, and the TCRdb table lists in-frame clones only, not all of them. The sample contains 2,400 or so clones, 81% of which appear only once. V gave up 6 bases and J gave up 3 bases, with 12 bases separating them. The CDR3 is made up of 14 amino acids. Germline V lookup: CDR1 SGDLS, CDR2 YYNGEE. The sequence was collected from a human donor with non-small cell lung cancer. Sequences were obtained from lung tumor tissue. V is TRBV9 and J is TRBJ1-4, with TRBD1 as a possible D gene (6 bases). The CDR3 is CASNQQGANEKLFF. CDR3 DNA: TGTGCCAGCAACCAACAGGGTGCTAATGAAAAACTGTTTTTT.